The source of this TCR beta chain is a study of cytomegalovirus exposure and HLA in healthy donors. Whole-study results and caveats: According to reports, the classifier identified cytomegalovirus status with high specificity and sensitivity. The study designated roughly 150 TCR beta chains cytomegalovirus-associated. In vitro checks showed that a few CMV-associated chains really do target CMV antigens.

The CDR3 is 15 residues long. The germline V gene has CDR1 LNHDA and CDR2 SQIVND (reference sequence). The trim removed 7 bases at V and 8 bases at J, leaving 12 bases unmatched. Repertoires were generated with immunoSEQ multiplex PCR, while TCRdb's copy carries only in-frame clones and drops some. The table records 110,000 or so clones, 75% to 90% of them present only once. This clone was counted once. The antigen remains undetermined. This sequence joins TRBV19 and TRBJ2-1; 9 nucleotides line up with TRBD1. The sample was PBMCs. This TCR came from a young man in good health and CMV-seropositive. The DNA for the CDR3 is TGTGCCAGTACCGCGAGAGGACAGGGGAGGCATGAGCAGTTCTTC. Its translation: CASTARGQGRHEQFF.